The text below deals with one T cell receptor (beta chain). Its antigen remains unidentified. Losses at the gene ends were 0 bases for V and 4 bases for J; bases not matched to a gene: 5. Per the germline V gene, CDR1 is MNHNY and CDR2 is SVGAGI (reference sequence). CDR3 length equals 16 residues. This entry is derived from a study of vaccination effects on CD4 cells after COVID-19. Notes on the study in general: Cross-reactivity with common cold coronaviruses was shown by only 1 of 255 vaccine-induced clones in healthy vaccinees. Pronounced clonal contraction occurred in clones induced by infection and by vaccine late after vaccination.

Ahead of sequencing, the ViraFEST assay grew antigen-specific CD4+ T cells using viral peptide pools. Having been cultured for 10 days, the cells underwent CD4+ T cell isolation. Each vaccine recipient was nucleocapsid antibody negative and had no prior SARS-CoV-2 infection. Around 2.1 million PBMC per well were cultured with around 11 IU/ml IL-2 and about 9.8 ug/ml peptides. Replacing half the medium with IL-2 medium was done on days 3 and 7. Only in-frame clones appear in the TCRdb table, and some are missing; sequencing was by immunoSEQ multiplex PCR. The sample includes around 68,000 clones, over 70% seen only once; the top ten take 12%.

This TCR was sampled from a human donor who received a COVID-19 vaccine. This chain links TRBV6-6 with TRBJ2-5; 10 bases fit TRBD2. Sample: CD4+ T cells from PBMCs cultured with SARS-CoV-2 spike peptides, taken before COVID-19 vaccination. DNA of the CDR3: TGTGCCAGCAGTTACTCTAGCGGGGGGCCTCGAGAGACCCAGTACTTC. It translates to CASSYSSGGPRETQYF.